This T cell receptor beta chain is from a study of blood T cell repertoires in COVID-19. Overall study context: Collection of acute and convalescent COVID-19 samples took place in the United States, Italy and Spain. T cells, B-cell-depleted T cells, or PBMCs provided the cDNA or gDNA that served as material.

This CDR3 spans 12 amino acids. With 4 bases removed from V and 1 base from J, the gap between germline ends came to 7 bases. Germline CDR1 is GTSNPN and CDR2 is SVGIG (reference sequence). In the original processing: Nucleated cell number was recorded as an estimate derived from reference gene primer amplification. Using immunoSEQ multiplex PCR, the repertoire was profiled, and TCRdb retains in-frame clones only, with some absent. Clone size and the V and J calls come from that table; the DNA yielded D and trimming. The sample includes some 250,000 clones, over 75% of them seen just once. This clone has more than one count but fewer than ten.

The rearrangement joins TRBV30 to TRBJ1-1; weak D call: TRBD1 (6 bases). Material for sequencing was peripheral blood. This TCR was recovered from a human donor in a cohort sampled during active COVID-19. The CDR3 DNA reads as TGTGCCTGGACGACAGGGAACACTGAAGCTTTCTTT. Its translation is CAWTTGNTEAFF.